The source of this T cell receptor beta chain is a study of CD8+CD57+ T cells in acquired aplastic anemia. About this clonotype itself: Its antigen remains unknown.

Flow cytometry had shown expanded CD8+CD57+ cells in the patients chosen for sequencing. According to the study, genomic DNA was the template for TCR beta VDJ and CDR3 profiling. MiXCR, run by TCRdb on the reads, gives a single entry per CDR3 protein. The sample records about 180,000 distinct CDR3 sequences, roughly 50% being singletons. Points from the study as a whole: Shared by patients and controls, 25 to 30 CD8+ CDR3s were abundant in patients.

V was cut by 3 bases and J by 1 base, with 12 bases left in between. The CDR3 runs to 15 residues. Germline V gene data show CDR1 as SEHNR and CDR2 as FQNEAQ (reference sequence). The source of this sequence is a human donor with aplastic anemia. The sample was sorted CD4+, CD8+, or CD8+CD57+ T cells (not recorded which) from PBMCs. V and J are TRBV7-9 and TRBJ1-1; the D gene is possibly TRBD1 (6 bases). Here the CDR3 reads CASSLITGANTEAFF. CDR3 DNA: TGTGCCAGCAGCTTGATTACGGGGGCGAACACTGAAGCTTTCTTT. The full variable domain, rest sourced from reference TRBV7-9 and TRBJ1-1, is DTGVSQNPRHKITKRGQNVTFRCDPISEHNRLYWYRQTLGQGPEFLTYFQNEAQLEKSRLLSDRFSAERPKGSFSTLEIQRTEQGDSAMYLCASSLITGANTEAFFGQGTRLTVV.